The present TCR beta chain was sequenced within a study of glioma-infiltrating T cells after dendritic cell vaccination. A single count supports this clone. Its target is not known. Study results and limitations: The cohort had few patients with full blood and tumor sets.

Time point of the sample: after dendritic cell vaccination, including at tumor progression/relapse. V dropped 4 bases and J dropped 7; count of bases not matched to a gene: 7. Germline V gives CDR1 SGHRS, CDR2 YFSETQ. The CDR3 is 15 amino acids. TCRdb's table, derived via immunoSEQ multiplex PCR, lists solely in-frame clones and lacks some. This repertoire shows tens of thousands of clones, around four fifths found once; its top ten account for roughly 6.8%. The V and J genes are TRBV5-1 and TRBJ2-2; 10 bases match TRBD2. This receptor was identified in a human donor with glioblastoma. Source: blood, taken after dendritic cell vaccination. The CDR3 spells CASSETSGVSGELFF. The CDR3 DNA reads TGCGCCAGCAGCGAAACTAGCGGGGTTAGCGGGGAGCTGTTTTTT.